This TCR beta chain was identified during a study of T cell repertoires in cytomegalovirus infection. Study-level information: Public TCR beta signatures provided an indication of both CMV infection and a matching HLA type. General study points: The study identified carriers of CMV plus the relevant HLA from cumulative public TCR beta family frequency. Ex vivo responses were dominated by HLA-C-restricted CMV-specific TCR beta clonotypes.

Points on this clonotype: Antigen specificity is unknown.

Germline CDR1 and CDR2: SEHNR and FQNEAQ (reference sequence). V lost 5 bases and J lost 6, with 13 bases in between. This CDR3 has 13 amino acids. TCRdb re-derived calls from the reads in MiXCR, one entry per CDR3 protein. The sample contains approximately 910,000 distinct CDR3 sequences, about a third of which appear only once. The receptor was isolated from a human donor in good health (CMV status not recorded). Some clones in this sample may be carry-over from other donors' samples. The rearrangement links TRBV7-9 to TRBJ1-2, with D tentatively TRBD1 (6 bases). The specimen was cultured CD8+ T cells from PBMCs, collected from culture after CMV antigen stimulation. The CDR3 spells CASSPGEDDGYTF. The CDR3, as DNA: TGTGCCAGCAGCCCAGGGGAGGATGATGGCTACACCTTC.